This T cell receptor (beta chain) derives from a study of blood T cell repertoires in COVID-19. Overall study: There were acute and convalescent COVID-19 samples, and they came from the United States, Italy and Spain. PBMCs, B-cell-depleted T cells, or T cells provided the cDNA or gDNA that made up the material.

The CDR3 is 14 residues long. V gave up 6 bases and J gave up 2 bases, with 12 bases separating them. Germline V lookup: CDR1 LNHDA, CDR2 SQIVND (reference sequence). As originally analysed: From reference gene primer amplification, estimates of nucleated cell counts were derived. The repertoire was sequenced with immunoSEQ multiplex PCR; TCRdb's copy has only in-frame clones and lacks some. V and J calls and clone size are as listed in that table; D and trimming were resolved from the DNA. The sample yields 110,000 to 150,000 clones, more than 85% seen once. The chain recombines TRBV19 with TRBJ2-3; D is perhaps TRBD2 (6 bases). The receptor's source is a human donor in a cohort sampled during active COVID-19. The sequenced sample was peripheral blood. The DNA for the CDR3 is TGTGCCAGTAGGCTGCGGGGTCTCACAGATACGCAGTATTTT. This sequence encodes CASRLRGLTDTQYF.